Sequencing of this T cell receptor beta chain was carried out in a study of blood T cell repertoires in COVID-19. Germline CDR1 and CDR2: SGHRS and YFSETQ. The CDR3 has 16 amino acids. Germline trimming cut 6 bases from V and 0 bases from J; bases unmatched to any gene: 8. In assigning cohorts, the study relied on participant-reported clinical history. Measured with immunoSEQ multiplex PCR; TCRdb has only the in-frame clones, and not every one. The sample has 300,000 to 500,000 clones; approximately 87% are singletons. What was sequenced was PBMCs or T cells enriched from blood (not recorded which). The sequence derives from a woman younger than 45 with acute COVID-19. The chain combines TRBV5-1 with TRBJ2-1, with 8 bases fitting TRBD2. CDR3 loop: CASNLAGTGSYNEQFF. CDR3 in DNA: TGCGCCAGCAACTTAGCGGGGACTGGCTCCTACAATGAGCAGTTCTTC.